Below are 20 T cell receptor beta chains sequenced from a single sample in a study of prognosis after radiotherapy for stage I lung cancer. The authors amplified TCR beta CDR3 from genomic DNA using two-round multiplex PCR. During first-round PCR, primers specific to each TRBV and TRBJ gene were used. TCRdb redid the calling of the multiplex PCR reads with MiXCR, one entry per CDR3 protein. The sample has over 45,000 distinct CDR3 sequences; 26% are singletons. The input for sequencing was PBMCs, taken before or after stereotactic body radiation therapy (not recorded which). The receptors shown here come from a donor over 45 with non-small cell lung cancer.

This clonotype was found many times. This chain joins TRBV2 and TRBJ1-2, with a tentative D call TRBD1 (5 bases). The CDR3 length is 12 residues. Deletions cut 7 bases from V and 6 bases from J, with 12 bases between. The germline V gene has CDR1 SNHLY and CDR2 FYNNEI. The CDR3 DNA sequence: TGTGCCAGCATCAGGGACGGAGATGGCTACACCTTC. Its protein product is CASIRDGDGYTF.

This clonotype was found many times. This sequence joins TRBV5-6 and TRBJ1-4, with D unclear. With 4 bases removed from V and 7 bases from J, the gap between germline ends came to 14 bases. CDR1 SGHDT and CDR2 YYEEEE come from the germline V gene. This CDR3 has 14 amino acids. In DNA, the CDR3 is TGTGCCAGCAGCCTGGGCCCTGGGAGTGAAAAACTGTTTTTT. Translating it yields CASSLGPGSEKLFF.

This clonotype was seen more than once but under ten times. This may arise from a read error, as a much more abundant clone is one base away. V is TRBV6-1 and J is TRBJ1-1; a weak D match, TRBD1 (5 bases). The CDR3 extends over 14 amino acids. V gave up 6 bases and J gave up 1 base, with 12 bases separating them. The germline V gene has CDR1 MNHNS and CDR2 SASEGT. CDR3 DNA: TGTGCCAGCAGAGAAATACAGGAGAACACTGAAGCTTTCTTT. Its translation is CASREIQENTEAFF.

Many counts were recorded for this clonotype. The rearrangement joins TRBV7-8 to TRBJ1-1, with D perhaps matching TRBD1 (5 bases). CDR3 length equals 14 residues. Trimming took 4 bases from V and 1 from J, leaving 10 bases between them. From germline, CDR1 is SGHVS and CDR2 FQNEAQ. The CDR3 sequence: CASSYGTENTEAFF. The CDR3 DNA follows: TGTGCCAGCAGCTACGGGACCGAGAACACTGAAGCTTTCTTT.

This clonotype was recorded many times. The chain couples TRBV5-1 to TRBJ2-1; TRBD2 matches 16 bases. This CDR3 comprises 16 residues. V gave up 4 bases and J gave up 7 bases; unmatched junction bases: 5. CDR1 and CDR2 from the germline V gene are SGHRS and YFSETQ. The CDR3 DNA reads TGCGCCAGCAGCGGGACTAGCGGGGGGGCGAATAATGAGCAGTTCTTC. Translating gives CASSGTSGGANNEQFF.

CDR3 sequence (DNA): TGCGCCAGCAGCTTAGGGGGAGGTAGGACAGATACGCAGTATTTT. This gives the protein CASSLGGGRTDTQYF. This chain links TRBV5-1 with TRBJ2-3; D may correspond to TRBD1 or TRBD2 (6 bases each). Per germline, CDR1 SGHRS and CDR2 YFSETQ. The CDR3 is 15 residues long. The ends were cut back, 2 bases at V and 3 bases at J, with 13 bases in the middle.

The chain joins TRBV10-2 to TRBJ2-1; D is unclear. CDR3 length equals 15 residues. V was trimmed by 2 bases and J by 1 base, leaving 9 bases between them. Germline loops: CDR1 WSHSY, CDR2 SAAADI. The CDR3 DNA is TGCGCCAGCAGTGAGAACGCTGGGTCCTACAATGAGCAGTTCTTC. Translation gives CASSENAGSYNEQFF.

Points on this clonotype: A far larger clone is just one base off, so this is likely a read error. The genes are TRBV6-1 and TRBJ1-2; 10 bases align to TRBD1. CDR3 length: 13 amino acids. The V gene's germline CDR1 is MNHNS and CDR2 SASEGT. The CDR3 reads CACSAGTGEGYTF. For the CDR3, the DNA is TGTGCCTGCAGTGCCGGGACAGGGGAAGGCTACACCTTC.

On this clonotype itself: A much larger clone lies one base from this, so it may be a read error. This chain uses TRBV2 with TRBJ2-5; 11 bases align to TRBD2. This CDR3 region has 13 residues. CDR1 is SNHLY, CDR2 FYNNEI, per germline. The CDR3 DNA reads as TGTTCCTCCTCGACTAGCGGGGCTGAGACCCAGTACTTC. This codes for CSSSTSGAETQYF. Together with reference TRBV2 and TRBJ2-5, the CDR3 gives the full variable domain: EPEVTQTPSHQVTQMGQEVILRCVPISNHLYFYWYRQILGQKVEFLVSFYNNEISEKSEIFDDQFSVERPDGSNFTLKIRSTKLEDSAMYFCSSSTSGAETQYFGPGTRLLVL.

This clonotype came up many times. This chain joins TRBV19 and TRBJ1-5; D uncertain. V lost 7 bases to trimming and J lost 0 bases, with 22 bases between them. The CDR3 runs 18 residues. Germline CDR1 LNHDA, CDR2 SQIVND (reference sequence). For the CDR3, the DNA is TGTGCCAGTACCCGTGGAGGAGGGTCAGATTATAGCAATCAGCCCCAGCATTTT. Translating it yields CASTRGGGSDYSNQPQHF.

Ten or more counts support this clonotype. V gene TRBV20-1 combines with J gene TRBJ1-2; 7 nucleotides line up with TRBD1. There are 13 residues in the CDR3. Germline CDR1 is DFQATT and CDR2 is SNEGSKA (reference sequence). V lost 5 bases to trimming and J lost 2 bases; unmatched junction nucleotides: 5. The CDR3: CSADDRENYGYTF. For the CDR3, the DNA is TGCAGTGCTGACGACAGGGAAAACTATGGCTACACCTTC.

This clonotype was seen ten or more times. V gene TRBV20-1 combines with J gene TRBJ2-7, with D possibly TRBD2 on 6 matching bases. Germline-derived CDR1 and CDR2 are DFQATT and SNEGSKA (reference sequence). CDR3 size: 11 residues. The germline V and J ends were trimmed by 5 bases and 6 bases, with 11 bases remaining between them. CDR3 amino acids: CSAREIGEQYF. CDR3 coding DNA: TGCAGTGCTCGGGAGATTGGCGAGCAGTACTTC.

This clonotype was counted between two and nine times. The chain is built from TRBV29-1 and TRBJ1-1, with 8 bases lining up with TRBD1. Germline loops: CDR1 SQVTM, CDR2 ANQGSEA. The CDR3 runs to 12 residues. Losses at the gene ends were 7 bases for V and 7 bases for J; bases not matched to a gene: 8. The CDR3, as DNA: TGCAGCGGCCTCAGGACAGGGCGTGAAGCTTTCTTT. Protein: CSGLRTGREAFF.

This clonotype has ten or more counts. The chain employs TRBV5-1 and TRBJ2-3, with 11 bases aligning to TRBD2. Germline lookup yields CDR1 SGHRS and CDR2 YFSETQ. Trimming removed 0 bases from V and 6 bases from J; junction bases left unmatched: 12. The CDR3 is made up of 18 amino acids. Written as DNA, the CDR3 is TGCGCCAGCAGCTTGGTACCTAGCGGGGGGTTGAGTTGGGATACGCAGTATTTT. Amino acids: CASSLVPSGGLSWDTQYF.

This clonotype was detected ten times or more. A much larger clone is a single base away; this may be a read error. This chain links TRBV6-1 with TRBJ2-3; 9 bases match TRBD2. This CDR3 is 14 amino acids long. V lost 11 bases to trimming and J lost 1 base; unmatched junction nucleotides: 7. Germline V gives CDR1 MNHNS, CDR2 SASEGT. The CDR3: CAGTQRGGTDTQYF. DNA of the CDR3: TGTGCCGGCACCCAGCGGGGGGGCACAGATACGCAGTATTTT.

As to this clonotype: The final CDR3 position lacks the conserved phenylalanine or tryptophan, pointing to a likely read error. The chain has TRBV6-1 and TRBJ1-1; D gene ambiguous. Germline CDR1 and CDR2: MNHNS and SASEGT. This CDR3 has 12 residues. Written as DNA, the CDR3 is TGTGCAAGCAGCACCCGATACACTGAAGCTTTCTTA. Translated: CASSTRYTEAFL.

As concerns this clonotype: A much bigger clone sits one base away, suggesting this may be a read error. The V gene is TRBV4-1, the J gene TRBJ2-7; 9 bases fit TRBD1. CDR1 is MGHRA, CDR2 YSYEKL, per germline. The CDR3 covers 14 residues. DNA for the CDR3: TGCGACAGCAGCCAACAGGGGGCTACGGGGGAGCAGTACTTC. It codes for CDSSQQGATGEQYF.

Comments on this clonotype: A much larger clonotype is one base distant, so this may be a read error. V is TRBV6-1 and J is TRBJ2-4; a weak D match, TRBD1 (5 bases). Trimming pared 6 bases from V and 8 bases from J, leaving 26 bases between. The CDR3 runs to 17 residues. Germline V gives CDR1 MNHNS, CDR2 SASEGT. The DNA of the CDR3 is TGTGCCAGCAGCGCCACCTCGGACACTCGGAGTGGAGACATTCAGTACTTC. Translating gives CASSATSDTRSGDIQYF.

In regard to this clonotype: A much larger clone differs by one base, so this may be a read error. This chain links TRBV6-1 with TRBJ2-7, with D possibly TRBD2 on 5 matching bases. V lost 3 bases and J 7 bases, leaving 10 bases between the germline ends. The CDR3 is made up of 12 amino acids. CDR1 is MNHNS, CDR2 SASEGT, per germline. The CDR3 nucleotides are TGTGCCAGCAGTGAGCGGGTCCGGGAGCAGTACTTC. This translates into CASSERVREQYF.

This clonotype was seen ten or more times. The V gene is TRBV6-1, the J gene TRBJ2-3; D unresolved. V was clipped by 5 bases and J by 2 bases, with 11 bases between them. The CDR3 runs to 14 residues. CDR1 MNHNS and CDR2 SASEGT come from the germline V gene. The CDR3 DNA reads as TGTGCCAGCAGTAGGGATCCACACACAGATACGCAGTATTTT. As protein: CASSRDPHTDTQYF.